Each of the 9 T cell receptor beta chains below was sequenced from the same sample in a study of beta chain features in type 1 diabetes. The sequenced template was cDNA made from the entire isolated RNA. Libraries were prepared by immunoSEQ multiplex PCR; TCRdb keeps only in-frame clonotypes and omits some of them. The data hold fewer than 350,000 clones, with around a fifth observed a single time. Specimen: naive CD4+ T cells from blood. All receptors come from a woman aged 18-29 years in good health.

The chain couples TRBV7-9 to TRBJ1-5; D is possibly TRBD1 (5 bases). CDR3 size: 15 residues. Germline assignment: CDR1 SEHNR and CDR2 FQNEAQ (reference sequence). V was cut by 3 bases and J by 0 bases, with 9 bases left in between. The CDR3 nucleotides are TGTGCCAGCAGCTTTCAGGGAGGTAGCAATCAGCCCCAGCATTTT. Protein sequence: CASSFQGGSNQPQHF.

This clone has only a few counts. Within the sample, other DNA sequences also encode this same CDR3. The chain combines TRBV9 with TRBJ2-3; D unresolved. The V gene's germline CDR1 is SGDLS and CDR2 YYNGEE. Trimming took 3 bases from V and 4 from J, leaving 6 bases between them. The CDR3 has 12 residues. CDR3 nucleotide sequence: TGTGCCAGCAGCGCATCAGCAGATACGCAGTATTTT. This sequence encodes CASSASADTQYF.

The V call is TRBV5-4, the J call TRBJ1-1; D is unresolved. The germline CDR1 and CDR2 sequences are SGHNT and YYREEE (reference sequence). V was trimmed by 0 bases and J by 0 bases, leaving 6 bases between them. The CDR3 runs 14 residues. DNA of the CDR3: TGTGCCAGCAGCTTGGTTCAAATGAACACTGAAGCTTTCTTT. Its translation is CASSLVQMNTEAFF.

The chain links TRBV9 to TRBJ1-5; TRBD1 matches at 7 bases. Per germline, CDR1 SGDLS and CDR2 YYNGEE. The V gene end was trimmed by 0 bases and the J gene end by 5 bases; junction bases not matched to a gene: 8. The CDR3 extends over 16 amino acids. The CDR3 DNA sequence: TGTGCCAGCAGCGTAGTTAGGCAGGGGGGAGATCAGCCCCAGCATTTT. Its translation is CASSVVRQGGDQPQHF. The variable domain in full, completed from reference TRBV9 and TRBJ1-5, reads DSGVTQTPKHLITATGQRVTLRCSPRSGDLSVYWYQQSLDQGLQFLIQYYNGEERAKGNILERFSAQQFPDLHSELNLSSLELGDSALYFCASSVVRQGGDQPQHFGDGTRLSIL.

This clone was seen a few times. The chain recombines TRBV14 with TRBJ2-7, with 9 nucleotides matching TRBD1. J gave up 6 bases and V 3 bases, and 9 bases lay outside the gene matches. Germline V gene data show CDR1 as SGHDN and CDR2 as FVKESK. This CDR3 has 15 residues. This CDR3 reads CASSQRTGVQGEQYF. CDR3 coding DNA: TGTGCCAGCAGCCAGCGGACAGGGGTGCAAGGCGAGCAGTACTTC.

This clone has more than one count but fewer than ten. The CDR3 loop reads CASSRGSGSTHNEQFF. The CDR3 DNA reads TGTGCCAGCAGCCGGGGTAGCGGGAGTACCCACAATGAGCAGTTCTTC. The chain uses TRBV7-2 and TRBJ2-1, with 9 bases fitting TRBD2. Germline V gene lookup returns CDR1 SGHTA and CDR2 FQGNSA. The CDR3 has 16 amino acids. V dropped 5 bases and J dropped 5; count of bases not matched to a gene: 10.

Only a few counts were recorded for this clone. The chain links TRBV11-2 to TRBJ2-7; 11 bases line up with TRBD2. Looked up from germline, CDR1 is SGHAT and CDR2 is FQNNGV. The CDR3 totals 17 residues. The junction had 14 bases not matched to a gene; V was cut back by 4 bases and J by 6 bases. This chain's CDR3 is CASSSPRGSGRASEQYF. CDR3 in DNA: TGTGCCAGCAGCTCCCCCCGGGGTAGCGGGAGGGCATCCGAGCAGTACTTC.

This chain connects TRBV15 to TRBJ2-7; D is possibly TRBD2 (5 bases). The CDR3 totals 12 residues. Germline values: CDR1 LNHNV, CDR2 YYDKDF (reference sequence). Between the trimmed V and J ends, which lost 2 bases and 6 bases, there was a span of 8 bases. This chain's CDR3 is CATSRSGSEQYF. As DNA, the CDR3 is TGTGCCACCAGCAGAAGCGGATCCGAGCAGTACTTC.

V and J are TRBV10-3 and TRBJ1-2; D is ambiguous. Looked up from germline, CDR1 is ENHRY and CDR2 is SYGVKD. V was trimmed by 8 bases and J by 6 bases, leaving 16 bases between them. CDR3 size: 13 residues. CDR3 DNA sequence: TGTGCCATCGAAGTGGTTCGAGGGAATGGCTACACCTTC. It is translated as CAIEVVRGNGYTF.